This T cell receptor beta chain emerged from a study of response to subunit inactivated influenza vaccine. Points from the study as a whole: That few new T cells are recruited by each seasonal influenza vaccination was the authors' suggestion.

The V gene end was trimmed by 1 base and the J gene end by 2 bases; junction bases not matched to a gene: 5. CDR3 length: 15 amino acids. Germline assignment: CDR1 LNHDA and CDR2 SQIVND (reference sequence). To note about this clonotype: What it binds is not known.

TCRdb recomputed calls from the RT-PCR reads with MiXCR, one row per CDR3 protein. The sample records about half a million distinct CDR3 sequences, approximately 11% being singletons. The source is a man aged 50 or older who received an inactivated influenza vaccine. The chain links TRBV19 to TRBJ2-7; 7 bases align to TRBD2. The sequenced sample was PBMCs from blood, obtained 45 days after vaccination. For the CDR3, the DNA is TGTGCCAGTAGTATAGTGTCGGGAGGTCCCTACGAGCAGTACTTC. Translating gives CASSIVSGGPYEQYF.